This record covers a single T cell receptor beta chain. The clone's antigen remains unknown. Base qualities were left out, and no much larger clone turns up one base away. The sample's time point, from its label and the paper: recipient (host-origin) PBMCs collected before allo-HCT. Libraries were prepared through the immunoSEQ multiplex PCR assay. Adaptive Biotechnologies performed the TCRbeta CDR3 sequencing at survey depth and reported CDR3 sequences, V/J genes, productive frequency and template counts. TCR beta CDR3 regions were amplified from genomic DNA instead of RNA. The original methods were these. Jensen-Shannon divergence was used to quantify pairwise repertoire overlap between tissues, with a value of 1 indicating complete divergence and a value of 0 indicating identical repertoires. Tissues were clustered by single-linkage agglomerative hierarchical clustering of pairwise JSD values, and the clustering results were displayed as dendrograms. GLIPH2 was run on all patient samples with simulation_depth 1000, kmer_min_depth 3, cdr3_length_cutoff 8, keeping groups with more than two unique CDR3s. In a standardized tissue-overlap score, Jaccard GLIPH-group overlap across patients was extrapolated to a standard repertoire size of 1000 clones. Associations of diversity with clinical or experimental variables used linear mixed-effect models with tissue fixed effects and individual random effects. Here the immuneACCESS table is served through TCRdb, limited to in-frame sequences with V and J called. Missing clones are a known gap in these copies; in checked studies unresolved V genes cover under half, and the rest lacks a known reason. The V and J calls and clone size come from that table; D and trimming were worked out from the DNA. Recorded for this sample are about 40,000 clones; 80% to 95% of them occurred a single time. The ten largest clones add up to approximately 3.9% of the sample.

CDR1 and CDR2, looked up from the germline V gene, are ENHRY and SYGVKD. Trimming takes 3 bases from V and 7 bases from J, and the germline ends sit 16 bases apart. Counted from cysteine to phenylalanine, this CDR3 has 16 amino acids. The entry retains the CDR3 DNA only, 48 bases that are in frame from base 1. This entry belongs to a study of tissue T cells after allogeneic stem cell transplantation (dated by TCRdb to the early 2020s). Some background on the complete study: About 7 adult allo-HCT recipients with steroid-refractory GVHD were prospectively enrolled in a research-autopsy study over an approximately 3-year period. For viably preserved blood and marrow, CD3+ T cells were flow-sorted when cell numbers permitted, and smaller samples went directly to DNA extraction. Every GVHD patient got a graft from a donor, with four grafts unmodified and three CD34-selected to deplete T cells. Pre-transplant PBMCs, which were of recipient origin, were available from a few GVHD patients. Every GVHD patient had gastrointestinal GVHD and was given several lines of GVHD-directed therapy, and about five of the GVHD patients also had skin involvement. The human arm was a prospective observational study without blinding or randomization. The study profiled TCR beta repertoires in many tissues obtained from research autopsies of patients with and without GVHD, and also in mouse models of GVHD. Study-wide conclusions, independent of this receptor: In both patients and mice, T cells from blood and spleen covered only a limited part of the TCR repertoire found in tissues. The study did not determine which tissue TCRs were alloreactive or antigen-specific, and some clones might have been persisting host cells. A small and clinically heterogeneous patient cohort was studied, and sampling depth was acknowledged as a limitation. Few T cell clones were found to be shared across patients, but shared repertoire signatures across patients were revealed in a tissue-specific fashion by motif-based clustering. Within patients, how anatomically similar tissues were was a major factor shaping TCR repertoire composition, regardless of disease or transplant status.

The source of this sequence is a woman aged 35 to 75 who later had graft-versus-host disease after an allogeneic stem cell transplant. The source material was blood, sampled before transplantation. The chain is made from TRBV10-3 and TRBJ1-6, with no confident D gene call. The base sequence is TGTGCCATCAGTGAACGGGAACCATCCCAGAATTCACCCCTCCACTTT. Its translation reads: CAISEREPSQNSPLHF.